This is a list of T cell receptor beta chains from one sample in a study of OX40 agonist ivuxolimab in advanced cancers. Profiled with immunoSEQ multiplex PCR; TCRdb holds only in-frame clones, not every one. The data contain about 79,000 clones, 88% of them singletons. Material: CD4+ or CD8+ T cells sorted from blood, obtained in a trial of the OX40 agonist ivuxolimab. Receptors originate from an adult with an advanced solid tumor such as melanoma, head and neck, liver or kidney cancer. The CDR3 runs from the conserved cysteine through the conserved F or W. The order of the fields is V gene, J gene, D gene, clone size, CDR3 protein, CDR3 DNA. The D gene is left open where the match is weak. Expanded clones are given a class, and other clones once, few, many or no size at all.

V gene: TRBV5-4
J gene: TRBJ1-6
D gene: TRBD1
clone size: -
CDR3 protein: CASSILTGGRNSPLHF
CDR3 DNA: TGTGCCAGCAGCATCCTGACAGGGGGCAGGAATTCACCCCTCCACTTT

V gene: TRBV5-1
J gene: TRBJ2-5
D gene: TRBD1
clone size: -
CDR3 protein: CASSLLGQGQETQYF
CDR3 DNA: TGCGCCAGCAGCTTGTTAGGACAGGGGCAAGAGACCCAGTACTTC

V gene: TRBV14
J gene: TRBJ2-1
D gene: -
clone size: -
CDR3 protein: CASSPRLREQFF
CDR3 DNA: TGTGCCAGCAGCCCGAGGCTGCGTGAGCAGTTCTTC

V gene: TRBV13
J gene: TRBJ1-2
D gene: TRBD1
clone size: -
CDR3 protein: CASSSGQGRGYTF
CDR3 DNA: TGTGCCAGCAGCTCGGGACAGGGTCGGGGCTACACCTTC

V gene: TRBV7-2
J gene: TRBJ2-3
D gene: -
clone size: -
CDR3 protein: CASSSVTDTQYF
CDR3 DNA: TGTGCCAGCAGCTCTGTGACAGATACGCAGTATTTT

V gene: TRBV5-4
J gene: TRBJ2-2
D gene: -
clone size: -
CDR3 protein: CASNPGPGTGELFF
CDR3 DNA: TGTGCCAGCAACCCCGGGCCTGGCACCGGGGAGCTGTTTTTT

V gene: TRBV19
J gene: TRBJ1-2
D gene: TRBD1
clone size: -
CDR3 protein: CASSMSQGADSYGYTF
CDR3 DNA: TGTGCCAGTAGTATGTCACAGGGGGCAGACTCCTATGGCTACACCTTC

V gene: TRBV6-5
J gene: TRBJ1-5
D gene: -
clone size: -
CDR3 protein: CASSYTATRPQHF
CDR3 DNA: TGTGCCAGCAGTTACACGGCAACGCGGCCCCAGCATTTT

V gene: TRBV7-6
J gene: TRBJ2-7
D gene: TRBD2
clone size: -
CDR3 protein: CASSPTSGRANEQYF
CDR3 DNA: TGTGCCAGCAGCCCTACTAGCGGGAGGGCAAACGAGCAGTACTTC

V gene: TRBV6-6
J gene: TRBJ1-1
D gene: -
clone size: -
CDR3 protein: CASSYGGQGKTEAFF
CDR3 DNA: TGTGCCAGCAGTTACGGGGGCCAGGGGAAAACTGAAGCTTTCTTT

V gene: TRBV11-3
J gene: TRBJ2-5
D gene: -
clone size: -
CDR3 protein: CASSFLETQYF
CDR3 DNA: TGTGCCAGCAGCTTTCTAGAGACCCAGTACTTC

V gene: TRBV6-1
J gene: TRBJ1-2
D gene: -
clone size: once
CDR3 protein: CASRVGAMGSGYTF
CDR3 DNA: TGTGCCAGCAGGGTGGGGGCTATGGGGTCTGGCTACACCTTC

V gene: TRBV14
J gene: TRBJ2-1
D gene: TRBD2
clone size: -
CDR3 protein: CASSLLGTNPNEQFF
CDR3 DNA: TGTGCCAGCAGCCTCCTAGGGACTAACCCCAATGAGCAGTTCTTC

V gene: TRBV20-1
J gene: TRBJ2-7
D gene: -
clone size: -
CDR3 protein: CSGRGNYEQYF
CDR3 DNA: TGCAGTGGGAGGGGTAACTACGAGCAGTACTTC

V gene: TRBV14
J gene: TRBJ2-5
D gene: -
clone size: -
CDR3 protein: CASSQGFSGETQYF
CDR3 DNA: TGTGCCAGCAGCCAAGGTTTTTCGGGAGAGACCCAGTACTTC

V gene: TRBV7-9
J gene: TRBJ2-5
D gene: -
clone size: -
CDR3 protein: CASSFWDSQETQYF
CDR3 DNA: TGTGCCAGCAGCTTTTGGGACTCTCAAGAGACCCAGTACTTC

V gene: TRBV28
J gene: TRBJ1-2
D gene: -
clone size: many
CDR3 protein: CASSWERAGYTF
CDR3 DNA: TGTGCCAGCAGTTGGGAAAGGGCGGGCTACACCTTC

V gene: TRBV9
J gene: TRBJ2-7
D gene: -
clone size: few
CDR3 protein: CASSVGVQSEQYF
CDR3 DNA: TGTGCCAGCAGCGTAGGTGTACAATCCGAGCAGTACTTC

V gene: TRBV14
J gene: TRBJ2-7
D gene: -
clone size: -
CDR3 protein: CASSHSMQYF
CDR3 DNA: TGTGCCAGCAGCCATTCGATGCAGTACTTC

V gene: TRBV5-1
J gene: TRBJ2-2
D gene: TRBD2
clone size: once
CDR3 protein: CASAGAGVNTGELFF
CDR3 DNA: TGCGCCAGCGCCGGAGCGGGAGTAAACACCGGGGAGCTGTTTTTT

V gene: TRBV5-1
J gene: TRBJ2-5
D gene: -
clone size: -
CDR3 protein: CASSLGMGDPGQETQYF
CDR3 DNA: TGCGCCAGCAGCTTGGGTATGGGAGACCCTGGCCAAGAGACCCAGTACTTC

V gene: TRBV29-1
J gene: TRBJ1-1
D gene: TRBD1
clone size: few
CDR3 protein: CSVEEDRDRNTEAFF
CDR3 DNA: TGCAGCGTTGAAGAGGACCGGGACAGGAACACTGAAGCTTTCTTT

V gene: TRBV7-6
J gene: TRBJ1-1
D gene: -
clone size: few
CDR3 protein: CASSLPEGEAFF
CDR3 DNA: TGTGCCAGCAGCTTACCGGAGGGTGAAGCTTTCTTT

V gene: TRBV6-6
J gene: TRBJ2-1
D gene: -
clone size: -
CDR3 protein: CASSSGSEQFF
CDR3 DNA: TGTGCCAGCAGTTCCGGGTCTGAGCAGTTCTTC

V gene: TRBV28
J gene: TRBJ2-2
D gene: TRBD1
clone size: -
CDR3 protein: CASSLQGAGELFF
CDR3 DNA: TGTGCCAGCAGTTTACAGGGGGCCGGGGAGCTGTTTTTT

V gene: TRBV10-2
J gene: TRBJ1-1
D gene: -
clone size: -
CDR3 protein: CASSELGGTEAFF
CDR3 DNA: TGCGCCAGCAGTGAGTTGGGGGGCACTGAAGCTTTCTTT

V gene: TRBV13
J gene: TRBJ1-3
D gene: TRBD1
clone size: -
CDR3 protein: CASSLGRGLGNTIYF
CDR3 DNA: TGTGCCAGCAGCTTAGGCAGGGGGCTTGGAAACACCATATATTTT

V gene: TRBV7-6
J gene: TRBJ2-1
D gene: TRBD2
clone size: -
CDR3 protein: CASSSTTSGTNNEQFF
CDR3 DNA: TGTGCCAGCAGCTCGACAACTAGCGGGACAAACAATGAGCAGTTCTTC

V gene: TRBV27
J gene: TRBJ1-1
D gene: TRBD1
clone size: -
CDR3 protein: CASSYGTGGPTEAFF
CDR3 DNA: TGTGCCAGCAGTTATGGGACAGGGGGTCCCACTGAAGCTTTCTTT

V gene: TRBV28
J gene: TRBJ2-7
D gene: -
clone size: many
CDR3 protein: CASTGAGGKNEQYF
CDR3 DNA: TGTGCCAGCACGGGGGCAGGGGGTAAGAACGAGCAGTACTTC

V gene: TRBV11-3
J gene: TRBJ2-1
D gene: TRBD2
clone size: once
CDR3 protein: CASNQPVAGVGYNEQFF
CDR3 DNA: TGTGCCAGCAACCAGCCGGTAGCGGGAGTAGGGTACAATGAGCAGTTCTTC

V gene: TRBV9
J gene: TRBJ2-6
D gene: -
clone size: -
CDR3 protein: CASSTSGANVLTF
CDR3 DNA: TGTGCCAGCAGCACGTCTGGGGCCAACGTCCTGACTTTC

V gene: TRBV5-1
J gene: TRBJ2-7
D gene: -
clone size: -
CDR3 protein: CASSLSVTAYEQYF
CDR3 DNA: TGCGCCAGCAGCTTGTCAGTGACAGCCTACGAGCAGTACTTC

V gene: TRBV2
J gene: TRBJ2-3
D gene: -
clone size: -
CDR3 protein: CASSELGQGYDTQYF
CDR3 DNA: TGTGCCAGCAGTGAATTGGGGCAGGGGTACGATACGCAGTATTTT

V gene: TRBV10-3
J gene: TRBJ1-1
D gene: TRBD1
clone size: -
CDR3 protein: CAIRGTGMNTEAFF
CDR3 DNA: TGTGCCATCAGGGGGACAGGGATGAACACTGAAGCTTTCTTT

V gene: TRBV7-8
J gene: TRBJ2-2
D gene: TRBD1
clone size: -
CDR3 protein: CASSSGQYAGELFF
CDR3 DNA: TGTGCCAGCAGCTCGGGACAGTACGCCGGGGAGCTGTTTTTT

V gene: TRBV6-6
J gene: TRBJ1-2
D gene: -
clone size: -
CDR3 protein: CASSYSIGSASYGYTF
CDR3 DNA: TGTGCCAGCAGTTACTCGATTGGTTCGGCTAGCTATGGCTACACCTTC

V gene: TRBV7-2
J gene: TRBJ1-5
D gene: TRBD1
clone size: -
CDR3 protein: CASSIGQGHNQPQHF
CDR3 DNA: TGTGCCAGCAGCATAGGACAGGGGCACAATCAGCCCCAGCATTTT

V gene: TRBV27
J gene: TRBJ2-3
D gene: TRBD2
clone size: -
CDR3 protein: CASSSRLAGGTDTQYF
CDR3 DNA: TGTGCCAGCAGTTCCCGACTAGCGGGAGGGACAGATACGCAGTATTTT

V gene: TRBV19
J gene: TRBJ2-5
D gene: -
clone size: -
CDR3 protein: CASSIQGNFQETQYF
CDR3 DNA: TGTGCCAGTAGTATCCAAGGCAACTTCCAAGAGACCCAGTACTTC

V gene: TRBV6-6
J gene: TRBJ1-5
D gene: -
clone size: once
CDR3 protein: CASRHLIGADQPQHF
CDR3 DNA: TGTGCCAGCAGGCACCTTATAGGGGCGGATCAGCCCCAGCATTTT

V gene: TRBV28
J gene: TRBJ2-7
D gene: -
clone size: -
CDR3 protein: CASAFRSSYEQYF
CDR3 DNA: TGTGCCAGCGCATTTAGAAGCTCCTACGAGCAGTACTTC

V gene: TRBV11-3
J gene: TRBJ2-1
D gene: -
clone size: -
CDR3 protein: CASSLGVAGNEQFF
CDR3 DNA: TGTGCCAGCAGCTTAGGGGTAGCCGGGAATGAGCAGTTCTTC

V gene: TRBV6-6
J gene: TRBJ1-1
D gene: -
clone size: -
CDR3 protein: CASGIQGGETEAFF
CDR3 DNA: TGTGCCAGCGGAATTCAGGGAGGGGAGACTGAAGCTTTCTTT

V gene: TRBV11-3
J gene: TRBJ2-5
D gene: -
clone size: -
CDR3 protein: CASSRLVGSQETQYF
CDR3 DNA: TGTGCCAGCAGCCGGCTGGTCGGGAGCCAAGAGACCCAGTACTTC

V gene: TRBV30
J gene: TRBJ2-1
D gene: TRBD2
clone size: -
CDR3 protein: CAWKGLAGFNEQFF
CDR3 DNA: TGTGCCTGGAAAGGGCTAGCGGGATTCAATGAGCAGTTCTTC

V gene: TRBV5-4
J gene: TRBJ2-4
D gene: TRBD2
clone size: -
CDR3 protein: CASSVGSGSTKNIQYF
CDR3 DNA: TGTGCCAGCAGCGTGGGTAGCGGGAGTACCAAAAACATTCAGTACTTC